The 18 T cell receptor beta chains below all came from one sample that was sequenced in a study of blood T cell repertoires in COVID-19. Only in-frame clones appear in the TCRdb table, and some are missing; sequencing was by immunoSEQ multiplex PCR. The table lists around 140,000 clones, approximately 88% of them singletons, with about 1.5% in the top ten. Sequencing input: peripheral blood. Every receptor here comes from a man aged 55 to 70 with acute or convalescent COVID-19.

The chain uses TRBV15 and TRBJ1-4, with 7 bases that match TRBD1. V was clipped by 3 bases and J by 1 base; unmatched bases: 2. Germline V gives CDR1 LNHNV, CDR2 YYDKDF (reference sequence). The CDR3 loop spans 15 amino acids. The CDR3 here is CATSRNRGTNEKLFF. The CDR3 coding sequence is TGTGCCACCAGCAGGAACAGGGGAACTAATGAAAAACTGTTTTTT.

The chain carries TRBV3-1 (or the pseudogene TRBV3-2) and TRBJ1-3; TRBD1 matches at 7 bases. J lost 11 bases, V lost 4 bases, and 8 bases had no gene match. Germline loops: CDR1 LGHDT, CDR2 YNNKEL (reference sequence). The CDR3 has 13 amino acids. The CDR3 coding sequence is TGTGCCAGCAGCCTTCTCGCCGGGACAGCCATATATTTT. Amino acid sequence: CASSLLAGTAIYF.

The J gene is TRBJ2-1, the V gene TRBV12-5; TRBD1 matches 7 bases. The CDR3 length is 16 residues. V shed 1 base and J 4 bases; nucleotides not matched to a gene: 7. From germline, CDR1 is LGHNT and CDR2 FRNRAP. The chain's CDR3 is CASGLANPDRYNEQFF. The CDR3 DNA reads TGTGCTAGTGGTTTGGCAAACCCGGACAGGTACAATGAGCAGTTCTTC.

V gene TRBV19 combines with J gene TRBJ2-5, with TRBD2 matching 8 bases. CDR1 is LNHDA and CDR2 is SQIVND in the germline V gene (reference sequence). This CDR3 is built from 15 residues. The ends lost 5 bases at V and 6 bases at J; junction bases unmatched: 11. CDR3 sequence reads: CASSGGAGVSKTQYF. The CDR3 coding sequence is TGTGCCAGTAGTGGAGGAGCGGGAGTCAGTAAGACCCAGTACTTC.

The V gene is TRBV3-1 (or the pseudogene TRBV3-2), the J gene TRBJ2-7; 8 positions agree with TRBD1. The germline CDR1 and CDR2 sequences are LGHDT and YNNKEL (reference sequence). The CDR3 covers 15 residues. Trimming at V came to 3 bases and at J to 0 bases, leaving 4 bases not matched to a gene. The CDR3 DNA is TGTGCCAGCAGCCATGAGGGACAGGTCTCCTACGAGCAGTACTTC. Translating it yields CASSHEGQVSYEQYF.

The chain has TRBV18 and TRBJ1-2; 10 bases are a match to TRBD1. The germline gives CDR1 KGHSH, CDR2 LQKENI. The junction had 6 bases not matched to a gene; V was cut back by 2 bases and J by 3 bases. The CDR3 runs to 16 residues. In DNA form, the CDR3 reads TGTGCCAGCTCACCAATGAGACAGGGGGCGGACTATGGCTACACCTTC. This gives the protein CASSPMRQGADYGYTF.

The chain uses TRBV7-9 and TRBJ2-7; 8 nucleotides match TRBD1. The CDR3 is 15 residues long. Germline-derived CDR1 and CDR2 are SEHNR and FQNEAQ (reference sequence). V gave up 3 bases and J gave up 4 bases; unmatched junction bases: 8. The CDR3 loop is CASSFRSGGGYEQYF. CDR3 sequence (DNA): TGTGCCAGCAGCTTCAGGTCAGGGGGCGGATACGAGCAGTACTTC.

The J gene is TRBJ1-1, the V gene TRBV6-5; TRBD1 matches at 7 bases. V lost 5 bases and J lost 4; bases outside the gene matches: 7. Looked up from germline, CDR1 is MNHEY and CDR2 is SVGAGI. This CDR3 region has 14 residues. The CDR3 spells CASSRRGGATEAFF. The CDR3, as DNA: TGTGCCAGCAGTCGCCGAGGGGGCGCCACTGAAGCTTTCTTT.

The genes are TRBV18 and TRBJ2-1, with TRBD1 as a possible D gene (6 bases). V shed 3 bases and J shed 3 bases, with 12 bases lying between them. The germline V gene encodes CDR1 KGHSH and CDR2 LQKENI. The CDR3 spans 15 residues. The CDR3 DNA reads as TGTGCCAGCTCACCGAGGACAGAGATCTACAATGAGCAGTTCTTC. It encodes CASSPRTEIYNEQFF. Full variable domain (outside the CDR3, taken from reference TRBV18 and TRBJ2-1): NAGVMQNPRHLVRRRGQEARLRCSPMKGHSHVYWYRQLPEEGLKFMVYLQKENIIDESGMPKERFSAEFPKEGPSILRIQQVVRGDSAAYFCASSPRTEIYNEQFFGPGTRLTVL.

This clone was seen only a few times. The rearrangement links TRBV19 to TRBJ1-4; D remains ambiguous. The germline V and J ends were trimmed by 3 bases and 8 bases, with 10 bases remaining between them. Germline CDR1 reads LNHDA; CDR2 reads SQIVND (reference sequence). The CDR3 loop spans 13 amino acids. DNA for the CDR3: TGTGCCAGTAGTATTTCGCCAGCGGAAAAACTGTTTTTT. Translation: CASSISPAEKLFF.

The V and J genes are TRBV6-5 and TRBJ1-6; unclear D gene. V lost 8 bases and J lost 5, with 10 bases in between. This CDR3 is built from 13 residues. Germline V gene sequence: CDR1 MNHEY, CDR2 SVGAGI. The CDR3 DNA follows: TGTGCCAGCCGGTTAGATAATAATTCACCCCTCCACTTT. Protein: CASRLDNNSPLHF.

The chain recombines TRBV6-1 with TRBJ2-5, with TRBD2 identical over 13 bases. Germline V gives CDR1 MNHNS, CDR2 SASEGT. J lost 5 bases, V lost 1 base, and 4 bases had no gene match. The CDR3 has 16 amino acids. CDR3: CASSEGLAGGLETQYF. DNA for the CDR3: TGTGCCAGCAGTGAAGGACTAGCGGGGGGCCTGGAGACCCAGTACTTC.

CDR3 nucleotides: TGTGCCATCAGTGAGTCTATTTCGGCTGAAGCTTTCTTT. It translates to CAISESISAEAFF. The V and J genes are TRBV10-3 and TRBJ1-1; D unresolved. The CDR3 covers 13 residues. Germline V gene data show CDR1 as ENHRY and CDR2 as SYGVKD. Trimming removed 0 bases from V and 6 bases from J, with 8 bases in between.

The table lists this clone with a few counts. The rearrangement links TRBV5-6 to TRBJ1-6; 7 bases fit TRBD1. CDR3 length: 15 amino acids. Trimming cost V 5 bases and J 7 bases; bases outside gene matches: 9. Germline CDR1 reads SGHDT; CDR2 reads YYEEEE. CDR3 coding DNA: TGTGCCAGCAGACAGAAGGGACAGCTAAATTCACCCCTCCACTTT. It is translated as CASRQKGQLNSPLHF.

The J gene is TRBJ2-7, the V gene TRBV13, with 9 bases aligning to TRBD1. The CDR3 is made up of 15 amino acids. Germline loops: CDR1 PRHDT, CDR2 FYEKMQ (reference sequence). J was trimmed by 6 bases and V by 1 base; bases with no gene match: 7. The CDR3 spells CASSLVGQGFSEQYF. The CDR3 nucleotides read TGTGCCAGCAGCTTAGTTGGACAGGGGTTTTCCGAGCAGTACTTC.

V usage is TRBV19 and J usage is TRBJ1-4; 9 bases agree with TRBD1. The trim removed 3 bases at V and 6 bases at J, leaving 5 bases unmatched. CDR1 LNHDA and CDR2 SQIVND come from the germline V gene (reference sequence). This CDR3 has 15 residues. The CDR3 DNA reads TGTGCCAGTAGTATTACGGGACAGGGAGATGAAAAACTGTTTTTT. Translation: CASSITGQGDEKLFF.

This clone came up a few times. The CDR3 loop is CASSQTLYRGNFAYEQYF. The CDR3 bases are TGTGCCAGCAGCCAAACCTTATACCGGGGGAATTTTGCCTACGAGCAGTACTTC. The rearrangement uses TRBV4-2 and TRBJ2-7; D possibly corresponds to TRBD2 (6 bases). V gave up 2 bases and J gave up 2 bases, with 22 bases separating them. There are 18 residues in the CDR3. The germline CDR1 and CDR2 sequences are LGHNA and YNFKEQ.

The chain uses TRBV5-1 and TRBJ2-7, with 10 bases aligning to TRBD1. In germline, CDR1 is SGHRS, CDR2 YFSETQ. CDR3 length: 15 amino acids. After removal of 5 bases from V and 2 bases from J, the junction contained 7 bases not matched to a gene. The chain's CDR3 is CASRGLDRGAYEQYF. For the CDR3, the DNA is TGCGCCAGCAGAGGATTGGACAGGGGGGCCTACGAGCAGTACTTC.